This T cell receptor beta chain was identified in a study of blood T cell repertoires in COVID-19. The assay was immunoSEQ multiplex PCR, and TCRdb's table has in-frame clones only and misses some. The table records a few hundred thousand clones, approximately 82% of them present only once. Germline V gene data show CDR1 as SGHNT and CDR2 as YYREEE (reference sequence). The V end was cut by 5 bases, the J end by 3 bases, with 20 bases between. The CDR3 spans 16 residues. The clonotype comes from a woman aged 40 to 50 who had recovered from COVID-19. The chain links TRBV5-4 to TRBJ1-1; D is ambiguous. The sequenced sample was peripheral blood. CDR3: CASRRSGYSGDTEAFF. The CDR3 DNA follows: TGTGCCAGCAGACGAAGTGGGTACTCGGGAGACACTGAAGCTTTCTTT.